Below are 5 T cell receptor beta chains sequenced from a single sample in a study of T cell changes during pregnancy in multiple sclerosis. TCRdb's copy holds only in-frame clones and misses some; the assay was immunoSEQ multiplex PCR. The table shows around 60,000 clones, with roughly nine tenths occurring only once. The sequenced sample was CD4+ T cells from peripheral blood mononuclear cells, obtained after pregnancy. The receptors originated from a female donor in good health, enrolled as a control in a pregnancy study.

In DNA form, the CDR3 reads TGTGCCAGCACAGCGGACTACTACAATGAGCAGTTCTTC. It is translated as CASTADYYNEQFF. V usage is TRBV14 and J usage is TRBJ2-1; the D gene is possibly TRBD2 (6 bases). The germline gives CDR1 SGHDN, CDR2 FVKESK. CDR3 length: 13 residues. Trimming took off 7 bases at V and 3 bases at J, with 10 bases between the two ends.

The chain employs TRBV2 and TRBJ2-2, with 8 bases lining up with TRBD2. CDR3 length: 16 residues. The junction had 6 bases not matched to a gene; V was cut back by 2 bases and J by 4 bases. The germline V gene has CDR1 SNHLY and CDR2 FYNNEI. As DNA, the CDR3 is TGTGCCAGCAGTGAAAACGGGGGGGCCGCCACCGGGGAGCTGTTTTTT. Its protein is CASSENGGAATGELFF.

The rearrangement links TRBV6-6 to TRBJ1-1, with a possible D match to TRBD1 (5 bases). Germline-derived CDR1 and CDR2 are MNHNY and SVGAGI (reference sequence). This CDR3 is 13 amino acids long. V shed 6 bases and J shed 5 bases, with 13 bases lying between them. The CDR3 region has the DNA TGTGCCAGCAGCGCCGGGGGAGGGACTGAAGCTTTCTTT. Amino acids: CASSAGGGTEAFF.

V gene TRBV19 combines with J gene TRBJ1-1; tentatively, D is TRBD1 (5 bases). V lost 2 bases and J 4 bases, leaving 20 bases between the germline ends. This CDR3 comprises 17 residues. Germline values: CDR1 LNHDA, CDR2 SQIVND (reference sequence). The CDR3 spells CASSISAGAGLGTEAFF. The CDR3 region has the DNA TGTGCCAGTAGTATATCGGCTGGGGCAGGGTTGGGCACTGAAGCTTTCTTT.

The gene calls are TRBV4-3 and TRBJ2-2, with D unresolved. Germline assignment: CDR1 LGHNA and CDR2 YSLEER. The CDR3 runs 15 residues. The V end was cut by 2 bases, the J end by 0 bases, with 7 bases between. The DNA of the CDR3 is TGCGCCAGCAGCCAACACACAGCGAACACCGGGGAGCTGTTTTTT. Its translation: CASSQHTANTGELFF.